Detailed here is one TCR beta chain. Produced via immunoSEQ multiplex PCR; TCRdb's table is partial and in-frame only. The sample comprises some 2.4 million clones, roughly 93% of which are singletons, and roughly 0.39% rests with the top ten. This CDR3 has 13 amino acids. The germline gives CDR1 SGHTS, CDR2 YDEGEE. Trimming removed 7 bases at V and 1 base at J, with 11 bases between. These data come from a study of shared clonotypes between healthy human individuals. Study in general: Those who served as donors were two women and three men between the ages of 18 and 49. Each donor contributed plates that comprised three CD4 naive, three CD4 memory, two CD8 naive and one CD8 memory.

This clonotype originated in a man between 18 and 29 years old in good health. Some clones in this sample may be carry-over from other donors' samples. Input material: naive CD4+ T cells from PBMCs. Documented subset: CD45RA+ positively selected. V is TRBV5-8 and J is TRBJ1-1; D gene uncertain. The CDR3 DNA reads TGTGCCAGCCCCCCCGAGCAGAACACTGAAGCTTTCTTT. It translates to CASPPEQNTEAFF.